These 7 T cell receptor beta chains came from one sample sequenced in a study of CXCR3-negative and CXCR3-positive naive CD8 T cells. TRB cDNA was prepared as libraries by UMI-labeled 5' RACE. One entry per CDR3 protein, without DNA, is what TCRdb gives after re-calling the 5' RACE reads. The listing records about 81,000 distinct CDR3 sequences. The sequenced sample consisted of naive CXCR3- CD8+ T cells from blood. Subset described: CD45RO-CCR7+CD27+CD95- naive CD8+ T cells lacking CXCR3 (TNR3-). These receptors came from a human donor in good health. Some clones in this sample may be carry-over from other donors' samples.

The chain employs TRBV6-1 and TRBJ1-1; TCRdb lists TRBD1, though no DNA is available to test this call. Germline lookup yields CDR1 MNHNS and CDR2 SASEGT. CDR3 size: 13 residues. The CDR3 here is CASSMTENTEAFF.

The chain employs TRBV4-3 and TRBJ2-7; TCRdb's assignment of TRBD1 cannot be checked, as there is no DNA. Germline V gives CDR1 LGHNA, CDR2 YSLEER. This CDR3 spans 16 amino acids. CDR3 loop: CASSQDRRGLGDEQYF.

The chain joins TRBV29-1 to TRBJ2-7; TCRdb calls TRBD1, which cannot be checked without DNA. In germline, CDR1 is SQVTM, CDR2 ANQGSEA. The length of the CDR3 is 16 residues. The CDR3 spells CSVELSQTGAYYEQYF.

This sequence joins TRBV29-1 and TRBJ1-1. Germline V gives CDR1 SQVTM, CDR2 ANQGSEA. The CDR3 runs to 12 residues. CDR3 loop: CSINSHSTEAFF. The full variable domain, its missing parts supplied by reference TRBV29-1 and TRBJ1-1, is SAVISQKPSRDICQRGTSLTIQCQVDSQVTMMFWYRQQPGQSLTLIATANQGSEATYESGFVIDKFPISRPNLTFSTLTVSNMSPEDSSIYLCSINSHSTEAFFGQGTRLTVV.

The genes are TRBV7-8 and TRBJ2-2. The CDR3 consists of 13 residues. CDR1 is SGHVS and CDR2 is FQNEAQ in the germline V gene. This CDR3 is CASSLGGAGELFF. Drawing the rest from reference TRBV7-8 and TRBJ2-2, the complete variable domain is GAGVSQSPRYKVAKRGQDVALRCDPISGHVSLFWYQQALGQGPEFLTYFQNEAQLDKSGLPSDRFFAERPEGSVSTLKIQRTQQEDSAVYLCASSLGGAGELFFGEGSRLTVL.

The J gene is TRBJ2-1, the V gene TRBV19; TCRdb selects TRBD2, and the lack of DNA leaves this call unchecked. Germline CDR1 LNHDA, CDR2 SQIVND (reference sequence). This CDR3 has 15 amino acids. CDR3 protein: CASSVQGRSVNEQFF. Using reference TRBV19 and TRBJ2-1 for the parts outside the CDR3, the full variable domain is DGGITQSPKYLFRKEGQNVTLSCEQNLNHDAMYWYRQDPGQGLRLIYYSQIVNDFQKGDIAEGYSVSREKKESFPLTVTSAQKNPTAFYLCASSVQGRSVNEQFFGPGTRLTVL.

This rearrangement joins TRBV4-2 to TRBJ2-1. The germline CDR1 and CDR2 sequences are LGHNA and YNFKEQ. This CDR3 comprises 16 residues. CDR3 in amino acids: CASSQEDRSSYNEQFF.